The rows below give T cell receptor beta chains drawn from one sample of a study of OX40 agonist ivuxolimab in advanced cancers. The assay was immunoSEQ multiplex PCR, and TCRdb's table has in-frame clones only and misses some. The table has tens of thousands of clones, around 84% seen once; the top ten hold 12%. Sequences were derived from CD4+ or CD8+ T cells sorted from blood, sampled in a trial of the OX40 agonist ivuxolimab. The receptors originated from an adult with an advanced solid tumor such as melanoma, head and neck, liver or kidney cancer. Each CDR3 is given with its conserved first and last residue. D genes are given only for firm matches. Expanded clones are given a class, and other clones once, few, many or no size at all.

CDR3 length,J gene,clone size,V gene,D gene,CDR3 protein,CDR3 DNA
13,TRBJ2-7,-,TRBV5-1,-,CASTSLFWNEQYF,TGCGCCAGCACCTCACTTTTTTGGAACGAGCAGTACTTC
13,TRBJ1-1,-,TRBV4-1,-,CASSQDNAPEAFF,TGCGCCAGCAGCCAAGATAACGCTCCTGAAGCTTTCTTT
14,TRBJ2-1,-,TRBV4-3,-,CASSQEQGYNEQFF,TGCGCCAGCAGCCAAGAACAGGGCTACAATGAGCAGTTCTTC
15,TRBJ1-4,medium-sized,TRBV9,-,CASSVGGADGEKLFF,TGTGCCAGCAGCGTAGGGGGGGCTGACGGTGAAAAACTGTTTTTT
16,TRBJ2-2,once,TRBV9,TRBD2,CASSVAGGPGTGELFF,TGTGCCAGCAGCGTAGCGGGGGGGCCGGGCACCGGGGAGCTGTTTTTT
16,TRBJ2-2,-,TRBV6-6,TRBD2,CASSYPASGGTGELFF,TGTGCCAGCAGTTACCCGGCTAGCGGGGGGACCGGGGAGCTGTTTTTT
15,TRBJ2-7,few,TRBV9,TRBD1,CASSPDRGPSYEQYF,TGTGCCAGCAGCCCAGACAGGGGACCATCCTACGAGCAGTACTTC
17,TRBJ2-1,-,TRBV4-3,-,CASSQDRRWSSYNEQFF,TGCGCCAGCAGCCAAGATCGGCGGTGGAGCTCCTACAATGAGCAGTTCTTC
14,TRBJ1-2,-,TRBV11-2,TRBD1,CASSPGTGPYGYTF,TGTGCCAGCAGTCCCGGGACAGGGCCCTATGGCTACACCTTC
12,TRBJ1-4,-,TRBV10-2,-,CASSDGNEKLFF,TGCGCCAGCAGTGATGGGAATGAAAAACTGTTTTTT
17,TRBJ2-2,medium-sized,TRBV4-3,TRBD1,CASSQGQGIANTGELFF,TGCGCCAGCAGCCAGGGACAGGGAATCGCGAACACCGGGGAGCTGTTTTTT
18,TRBJ2-1,-,TRBV11-2,-,CASSSGGRRTSVDNEQFF,TGTGCCAGCAGCTCAGGGGGCCGGAGGACTAGCGTAGACAATGAGCAGTTCTTC
15,TRBJ2-7,-,TRBV5-8,TRBD1,CASSSGQGVSYEQYF,TGTGCCAGCAGCTCGGGACAGGGGGTTTCCTACGAGCAGTACTTC
14,TRBJ1-2,once,TRBV10-3,TRBD1,CAISEDRANYGYTF,TGTGCCATCAGTGAGGACAGGGCCAACTATGGCTACACCTTC
17,TRBJ2-1,once,TRBV7-9,TRBD2,CASSSTGMTSLDNEQFF,TGTGCCAGCAGCTCCACTGGAATGACTAGCTTAGACAATGAGCAGTTCTTC
15,TRBJ1-6,-,TRBV19,-,CASSIVKGANSPLHF,TGTGCCAGTAGTATAGTGAAGGGCGCCAATTCACCCCTCCACTTT
12,TRBJ2-1,-,TRBV5-1,-,CASSLTENEQFF,TGCGCCAGCAGCTTGACAGAGAATGAGCAGTTCTTC
15,TRBJ2-7,-,TRBV4-1,-,CASSQGPEFSYEQYF,TGCGCCAGCAGCCAAGGACCGGAGTTTTCCTACGAGCAGTACTTC
15,TRBJ2-7,once,TRBV19,TRBD1,CASSMGQSGAYEQYF,TGTGCCAGTAGTATGGGACAGTCAGGCGCCTACGAGCAGTACTTC
12,TRBJ1-2,-,TRBV19,-,CASSSLDPGYTF,TGTGCCAGTAGTTCGTTAGACCCGGGCTACACCTTC
15,TRBJ2-3,-,TRBV13,TRBD2,CASSYLAESTDTQYF,TGTGCCAGCAGCTACCTAGCGGAGAGCACAGATACGCAGTATTTT
14,TRBJ1-5,-,TRBV6-5,TRBD1,CASSYLQGGQPQHF,TGTGCCAGCAGTTATCTTCAGGGGGGACAGCCCCAGCATTTT
13,TRBJ1-1,-,TRBV19,-,CASSIAGSPEAFF,TGTGCCAGTAGTATAGCAGGCAGCCCTGAAGCTTTCTTT
13,TRBJ1-4,-,TRBV13,-,CASSPGDDEKLFF,TGTGCCAGCTCACCGGGGGATGATGAAAAACTGTTTTTT
8,TRBJ1-6,-,TRBV6-1,-,CATSPLHF,TGTGCCACGTCACCCCTCCACTTT
15,TRBJ2-2,-,TRBV19,TRBD1,CASSTSDRGYRELFF,TGTGCCAGTAGTACCTCGGACAGGGGGTACCGGGAGCTGTTTTTT
15,TRBJ2-7,-,TRBV10-3,-,CAISESSTGTYEQYF,TGTGCCATCAGTGAGTCGAGTACAGGTACCTACGAGCAGTACTTC
15,TRBJ1-5,-,TRBV15,-,CATSRDGGDYQPQHF,TGTGCCACCAGCAGAGATGGAGGAGACTATCAGCCCCAGCATTTT
16,TRBJ2-3,-,TRBV30,TRBD2,CAWSHTGTSGADTQYF,TGTGCCTGGAGTCACACGGGGACTAGCGGGGCGGATACGCAGTATTTT
14,TRBJ1-2,-,TRBV23-1,-,CASSHNRARYGYTF,TGCGCCAGCAGTCATAACAGGGCGCGCTATGGCTACACCTTC
16,TRBJ1-4,-,TRBV25-1,TRBD1,CASSELFGQGEEKLFF,TGTGCCAGCAGTGAATTGTTCGGACAGGGTGAAGAAAAACTGTTTTTT
14,TRBJ2-1,-,TRBV16,TRBD2,CASSLSSGRSEQFF,TGTGCCAGCAGCCTTTCTAGCGGGAGATCTGAGCAGTTCTTC
17,TRBJ1-1,once,TRBV5-4,-,CASSLGTQEGRNTEAFF,TGTGCCAGCAGCTTGGGTACACAAGAGGGCCGGAACACTGAAGCTTTCTTT
17,TRBJ2-3,-,TRBV27,TRBD2,CASTPGRLADLTDTQYF,TGTGCCAGCACCCCGGGCAGGCTAGCGGACCTCACAGATACGCAGTATTTT
15,TRBJ1-5,-,TRBV7-9,-,CASSLDQYSNQPQHF,TGTGCCAGCAGCTTAGATCAATATAGCAATCAGCCCCAGCATTTT
15,TRBJ2-1,-,TRBV6-4,TRBD1,CASSVGTGGLDEQFF,TGTGCCAGCAGTGTCGGGACAGGGGGTCTGGATGAGCAGTTCTTC
14,TRBJ2-5,-,TRBV7-9,-,CASSVRGGQETQYF,TGTGCCAGCAGCGTTAGGGGGGGCCAAGAGACCCAGTACTTC
13,TRBJ2-7,few,TRBV19,-,CASSPADNYEQYF,TGTGCCAGTAGTCCCGCTGACAACTACGAGCAGTACTTC
13,TRBJ2-7,few,TRBV7-9,-,CASSEGLSYEQYF,TGTGCCAGCAGCGAGGGACTCTCCTACGAGCAGTACTTC
13,TRBJ2-1,-,TRBV2,-,CASQNPPFQEQFF,TGTGCCAGCCAAAACCCCCCATTCCAGGAGCAGTTCTTC
15,TRBJ2-5,-,TRBV4-3,TRBD1,CASSQATGGLETQYF,TGCGCCAGCAGCCAGGCGACAGGGGGTTTGGAGACCCAGTACTTC
11,TRBJ1-2,-,TRBV13,-,CASSRGDGYTF,TGTGCCAGCTCCAGGGGCGATGGCTACACCTTC
14,TRBJ1-5,-,TRBV27,-,CASSLFGPNQPQHF,TGTGCCAGCAGTTTATTTGGGCCTAATCAGCCCCAGCATTTT
14,TRBJ2-1,few,TRBV29-1,-,CSAPDRDLYNEQFF,TGCAGCGCCCCGGACCGGGACCTCTACAATGAGCAGTTCTTC
15,TRBJ1-2,-,TRBV9,-,CASSSTMSGGYGYTF,TGTGCCAGCAGTAGCACTATGTCGGGGGGCTATGGCTACACCTTC
14,TRBJ1-2,-,TRBV29-1,TRBD1,CSVGTTGLSYGYTF,TGCAGCGTTGGAACGACAGGGCTGAGCTATGGCTACACCTTC
16,TRBJ2-7,-,TRBV21-1,-,CASSLRTSGASYEQYF,TGTGCCAGCAGCTTACGGACTAGCGGGGCCTCCTACGAGCAGTACTTC
13,TRBJ1-1,-,TRBV5-1,TRBD1,CASSFTGVTEAFF,TGCGCCAGCAGCTTCACAGGGGTTACTGAAGCTTTCTTT
10,TRBJ1-1,few,TRBV28,-,CASSFTEAFF,TGTGCCAGCAGCTTCACTGAAGCTTTCTTT
16,TRBJ2-5,-,TRBV11-2,TRBD2,CASSLDLGGSKETQYF,TGTGCCAGCAGCTTAGATCTGGGGGGGTCCAAAGAGACCCAGTACTTC
13,TRBJ2-2,-,TRBV5-6,-,CASSLASGRELFF,TGTGCCAGCAGCTTGGCGTCAGGGCGGGAGCTGTTTTTT
14,TRBJ1-1,-,TRBV19,-,CASAYGGMNTEAFF,TGTGCCAGCGCATACGGAGGCATGAACACTGAAGCTTTCTTT
14,TRBJ1-1,few,TRBV2,-,CASIRVGMNTEAFF,TGTGCCAGCATTCGAGTCGGTATGAACACTGAAGCTTTCTTT
14,TRBJ2-7,-,TRBV5-8,-,CASSPLVLTYEQYF,TGTGCCAGCAGCCCCCTCGTCCTCACCTACGAGCAGTACTTC
15,TRBJ1-2,-,TRBV14,-,CASSQYSTPNYGYTF,TGTGCCAGCAGCCAATATAGCACACCCAACTATGGCTACACCTTC
15,TRBJ1-1,-,TRBV4-2,-,CASSQDKGVGTEAFF,TGTGCCAGCAGCCAAGATAAGGGGGTGGGAACTGAAGCTTTCTTT
14,TRBJ1-5,-,TRBV30,-,CAWSEGNGNQPQHF,TGTGCCTGGAGTGAGGGGAATGGCAATCAGCCCCAGCATTTT
16,TRBJ2-1,-,TRBV19,-,CASSPPHPSRSNEQFF,TGTGCCAGTAGTCCACCCCACCCCTCGAGGTCGAATGAGCAGTTCTTC
14,TRBJ2-1,-,TRBV5-6,-,CASSFGIPGNEQFF,TGTGCCAGCAGCTTCGGGATCCCTGGGAATGAGCAGTTCTTC